These 31 T cell receptor beta chains share one sample of origin, sequenced in a study of blood T cell repertoires in COVID-19. This table comes from immunoSEQ multiplex PCR, and its TCRdb copy is limited to in-frame clones, with some not included. The repertoire has 150,000 to 200,000 clones, more than 80% of them found once; the top ten carry roughly 8.2%. The source material was peripheral blood. The receptor source for this set is a woman in her sixties with acute or convalescent COVID-19.

The V call is TRBV25-1, the J call TRBJ1-2, with D hard to call. In germline, CDR1 is MGHDK, CDR2 SYGVNS. CDR3 length: 13 residues. The V and J ends lost 4 bases and 1 base respectively, with 7 bases between them. The CDR3 loop reads CASSGLNNYGYTF. DNA of the CDR3: TGTGCCAGCAGTGGACTAAATAACTATGGCTACACCTTC.

The gene calls are TRBV28 and TRBJ1-2; 8 nucleotides align to TRBD1. In germline, CDR1 is MDHEN, CDR2 SYDVKM. V lost 4 bases, J lost 3 bases, and 4 bases stayed unmatched. The CDR3 loop spans 14 amino acids. The CDR3 region has the DNA TGTGCCAGCAGTTCCCAGGGGGCTCACTATGGCTACACCTTC. Translating gives CASSSQGAHYGYTF.

In DNA, the CDR3 is TGTGCCGTCAGGGGCGCCCCCGGTGGCAATCAGCCCCAGCATTTT. Protein: CAVRGAPGGNQPQHF. The J gene is TRBJ1-5, the V gene TRBV6-5, with D perhaps matching TRBD1 (6 bases). The germline V and J ends were trimmed by 11 bases and 2 bases, with 19 bases remaining between them. CDR3 length equals 15 residues. Germline-derived CDR1 and CDR2 are MNHEY and SVGAGI.

The chain combines TRBV14 with TRBJ2-7, with 7 bases identical to TRBD1. Germline V gene lookup returns CDR1 SGHDN and CDR2 FVKESK. Trimming took 1 base from V and 0 from J; bases not matched to a gene: 12. The CDR3 has 18 amino acids. CDR3 amino acids: CASSQGAPGQNISYEQYV. CDR3 nucleotide sequence: TGTGCCAGCAGCCAAGGGGCTCCGGGACAGAATATCTCCTACGAGCAGTACGTC.

The chain uses TRBV27 and TRBJ2-1; perhaps TRBD2 as D (6 bases). The CDR3 sequence is 15 residues long. The V gene lost 6 bases and the J gene lost 7 bases, with 19 bases spanning the gap. Germline-derived CDR1 and CDR2 are MNHEY and SMNVEV (reference sequence). CDR3 DNA sequence: TGTGCCAGCAGCCCCCGGGACTTGGTCGGTAATGAGCAGTTCTTC. Translated: CASSPRDLVGNEQFF.

This clone was recorded only once. V gene TRBV19 combines with J gene TRBJ2-4; D might be TRBD2 (5 bases). The CDR3 contains 13 residues. The germline V gene encodes CDR1 LNHDA and CDR2 SQIVND (reference sequence). V lost 3 bases and J lost 10, with 13 bases in between. The CDR3 DNA is TGTGCCAGTAGTATCCGCGGGTCGGAGATTCAGTACTTC. Translating gives CASSIRGSEIQYF.

V gene TRBV15 combines with J gene TRBJ2-3, with D unclear. CDR1 and CDR2 (germline): LNHNV, YYDKDF (reference sequence). The V end was cut by 0 bases, the J end by 2 bases, with 9 bases between. CDR3 length equals 15 residues. The CDR3 coding sequence is TGTGCCACCAGCAGAGAACCTAGAAACACAGATACGCAGTATTTT. This sequence encodes CATSREPRNTDTQYF.

The rearrangement uses TRBV9 and TRBJ2-7, with 10 bases identical to TRBD2. The V gene's germline CDR1 is SGDLS and CDR2 YYNGEE. The CDR3 extends over 16 amino acids. V was clipped by 4 bases and J by 7 bases; unmatched bases: 14. In DNA form, the CDR3 reads TGTGCCAGCAGCTCCCAATGCGGGACTAGCGTGGGGGAGCAGTACGTC. Translated, it gives CASSSQCGTSVGEQYV.

The sample holds a few counts of this clone. The CDR3 is CASSQARGRSPLHF. In nucleotides, the CDR3 is TGTGCCAGCAGCCAAGCTAGGGGGCGTTCACCCCTCCACTTT. The genes are TRBV14 and TRBJ1-6; 7 bases agree with TRBD1. Germline CDR1 is SGHDN and CDR2 is FVKESK. The V gene end was trimmed by 1 base and the J gene end by 9 bases; junction bases not matched to a gene: 3. The CDR3 loop spans 14 amino acids.

The V and J genes are TRBV2 and TRBJ2-5; 8 positions agree with TRBD1. Looked up from germline, CDR1 is SNHLY and CDR2 is FYNNEI. V shed 4 bases, J shed 4 bases, and the junction held 5 bases outside the gene matches. This CDR3 is built from 14 residues. CDR3 DNA: TGTGCCAGCAGTGCTGACAGGGGAGTAGAGACCCAGTACTTC. It yields the protein CASSADRGVETQYF.

CDR3 in DNA: TGCGCCAGCAGCCACTGGAGCGGGAGCCCCTACGAGCAGTACTTC. Translating it yields CASSHWSGSPYEQYF. This chain connects TRBV5-1 to TRBJ2-7, with 8 positions matching TRBD2. The CDR3 runs 15 residues. The V segment lost 4 bases and the J segment 2 bases; nucleotides outside the gene matches: 8. Germline CDR1 is SGHRS and CDR2 is YFSETQ.

The chain employs TRBV4-2 and TRBJ1-2, with 8 bases matching TRBD1. The V and J ends lost 4 bases and 4 bases, in that order; junction bases with no gene match: 14. Per germline, CDR1 LGHNA and CDR2 YNFKEQ. The CDR3 sequence is 17 residues long. The CDR3 DNA reads as TGTGCCAGCAGCCCTGCCGGGACAGGCCAATCACTCTATGGCTACACCTTC. Protein: CASSPAGTGQSLYGYTF.

The chain has TRBV2 and TRBJ2-7; TRBD1 agrees at 8 bases. The J segment lost 4 bases and the V segment lost 6 bases, leaving 20 bases of the junction unmatched. The CDR3 consists of 18 residues. Germline V gene lookup returns CDR1 SNHLY and CDR2 FYNNEI. In nucleotides, the CDR3 is TGTGCCAGCAGCCCCCTTACCTCAGGGGGCACCGTCCCTTACGAGCAGTACGTC. Protein product: CASSPLTSGGTVPYEQYV.

This clone occurred a few times. V and J are TRBV27 and TRBJ1-4; tentatively, D is TRBD1 (6 bases). V was pared by 5 bases and J by 6 bases, with 13 bases between. CDR1 and CDR2 (germline): MNHEY, SMNVEV (reference sequence). The CDR3 runs 14 residues. In DNA, the CDR3 is TGTGCCAGCAGTCGTGGACAGAGGGATGAAAAACTGTTTTTT. It translates to CASSRGQRDEKLFF.

The J gene is TRBJ1-6, the V gene TRBV11-2; 11 bases agree with TRBD1. The CDR3 sequence is 15 residues long. The junction had 5 bases not matched to a gene; V was cut back by 1 base and J by 12 bases. The V gene's germline CDR1 is SGHAT and CDR2 FQNNGV. CDR3 in amino acids: CASSLGTGGAGPLHF. For the CDR3, the DNA is TGTGCCAGCAGCTTAGGGACAGGGGGCGCGGGACCCCTCCACTTT.

This chain connects TRBV3-1 (or the pseudogene TRBV3-2) to TRBJ1-4, with D perhaps matching TRBD1 (5 bases). In germline, CDR1 is LGHDT, CDR2 YNNKEL (reference sequence). The length of the CDR3 is 14 residues. V gave up 2 bases and J gave up 8 bases, with 12 bases separating them. This CDR3 reads CASSQLAGREKLFF. Here the CDR3 DNA reads TGTGCCAGCAGCCAATTAGCAGGGAGGGAAAAACTGTTTTTT.

The chain carries TRBV28 and TRBJ2-3, with D perhaps matching TRBD1 (5 bases). CDR3 length: 13 residues. CDR1 is MDHEN and CDR2 is SYDVKM in the germline V gene. V shed 6 bases and J shed 5 bases, with 12 bases lying between them. The CDR3 sequence is CASSSQGVDTQYF. The CDR3 region has the DNA TGTGCCAGCAGCTCCCAGGGTGTAGATACGCAGTATTTT.

The chain has TRBV2 and TRBJ2-7, with 14 nucleotides matching TRBD2. Germline assignment: CDR1 SNHLY and CDR2 FYNNEI. J lost 1 base, V lost 6 bases, and 17 bases had no gene match. The CDR3 spans 20 residues. CDR3 residues: CASSLRGGLAGVGPSYEQYF. In DNA, the CDR3 is TGTGCCAGCAGCTTGCGGGGGGGACTAGCGGGAGTAGGGCCTTCCTACGAGCAGTACTTC.

This clone was picked up a small number of times. Other DNA sequences of this sample code for an identical CDR3. The chain recombines TRBV5-6 with TRBJ1-1; maybe TRBD1 (6 bases). The CDR3 sequence is 14 residues long. Germline CDR1 SGHDT, CDR2 YYEEEE. V lost 2 bases and J lost 5, with 13 bases in between. CDR3 region: CASSLGQRGTEAFF. CDR3 sequence (DNA): TGTGCCAGCAGCTTAGGACAGCGGGGGACTGAAGCTTTCTTT.

Only a few counts were recorded for this clone. The J gene is TRBJ2-2, the V gene TRBV19, with TRBD1 identical over 7 bases. This CDR3 has 16 amino acids. V was clipped by 5 bases and J by 1 base; unmatched bases: 7. Germline V gene lookup returns CDR1 LNHDA and CDR2 SQIVND (reference sequence). CDR3 sequence: CASSPPGQLNTGELFF. CDR3 in DNA: TGTGCCAGTAGTCCCCCGGGACAGTTGAACACCGGGGAGCTGTTTTTT.

The CDR3 nucleotides are TGCGCCAGCAGCTTGTGGGGCCGGGAGGCGCAGGAGACCCAGTACTTC. Protein product: CASSLWGREAQETQYF. The chain combines TRBV5-1 with TRBJ2-5; 7 bases fit TRBD2. The CDR3 runs 16 residues. Trimming removed 1 base from V and 5 bases from J; junction bases left unmatched: 11. Looked up from germline, CDR1 is SGHRS and CDR2 is YFSETQ.

The CDR3 protein is CASSPITSGGETQYF. The CDR3 coding sequence is TGTGCCAGCAGCCCCATCACTAGCGGAGGAGAGACCCAGTACTTC. This rearrangement joins TRBV5-4 to TRBJ2-5; 8 positions agree with TRBD2. Per the germline V gene, CDR1 is SGHNT and CDR2 is YYREEE (reference sequence). The CDR3 sequence is 15 residues long. V was clipped by 4 bases and J by 4 bases; unmatched bases: 9.

This sequence joins TRBV25-1 and TRBJ2-1; D possibly corresponds to TRBD2 (5 bases). CDR3 length equals 15 residues. Germline CDR1 and CDR2: MGHDK and SYGVNS. The V end was cut by 4 bases, the J end by 9 bases, with 19 bases between. The CDR3 bases are TGTGCCAGCAGTGGCCCGCGGAGCTGGGCGGGTGAGCAGTTCTTC. Amino acids: CASSGPRSWAGEQFF.

The chain joins TRBV7-9 to TRBJ2-3; 10 nucleotides agree with TRBD1. V lost 3 bases, J lost 0 bases, and 9 bases stayed unmatched. There are 18 residues in the CDR3. The germline gives CDR1 SEHNR, CDR2 FQNEAQ (reference sequence). In nucleotides, the CDR3 is TGTGCCAGCAGCTTCGGACAGGGGGTGATTACAAGCACAGATACGCAGTATTTT. It yields the protein CASSFGQGVITSTDTQYF.

The V and J genes are TRBV12-5 and TRBJ2-2; no firm D call. The CDR3 is 12 amino acids. V dropped 3 bases and J dropped 7 bases, with 6 bases sitting between them. The V gene's germline CDR1 is LGHNT and CDR2 FRNRAP. The CDR3 loop reads CASGFEVGELFF. The CDR3 DNA reads as TGTGCTAGTGGTTTCGAGGTCGGGGAGCTGTTTTTT.

The chain is built from TRBV5-5 and TRBJ2-7, with 9 bases aligning to TRBD2. Germline V gives CDR1 SGHKS, CDR2 YYEKEE (reference sequence). The CDR3 is 15 amino acids. After removal of 1 base from V and 3 bases from J, the junction contained 5 bases not matched to a gene. The CDR3 protein is CASSLSAGGLYEQYV. The CDR3 DNA reads as TGTGCCAGCAGCTTGTCCGCGGGAGGGCTCTACGAGCAGTACGTC.

This chain joins TRBV5-4 and TRBJ2-3; 7 bases match TRBD1. From germline, CDR1 is SGHNT and CDR2 YYREEE (reference sequence). This CDR3 contains 13 residues. The trim removed 4 bases at V and 5 bases at J, leaving 4 bases unmatched. CDR3 DNA sequence: TGTGCCAGCAGCCCTCGGACAGGAGATACGCAGTATTTT. Residues: CASSPRTGDTQYF. Combining the CDR3 with reference TRBV5-4 and TRBJ2-3 gives the whole variable domain ETGVTQSPTHLIKTRGQQVTLRCSSQSGHNTVSWYQQALGQGPQFIFQYYREEENGRGNFPPRFSGLQFPNYSSELNVNALELDDSALYLCASSPRTGDTQYFGPGTRLTVL.

The genes are TRBV19 and TRBJ1-3; 7 bases are a match to TRBD1. Germline-derived CDR1 and CDR2 are LNHDA and SQIVND (reference sequence). Losses at the gene ends were 5 bases for V and 4 bases for J; bases not matched to a gene: 8. CDR3 length: 15 residues. The CDR3 DNA reads as TGTGCCAGTAGTCCCCGACAGGGTTCGGGAAACACCATATATTTT. Its protein product is CASSPRQGSGNTIYF.

The V and J genes are TRBV6-2 or TRBV6-3 and TRBJ1-5, with a weak D call TRBD1 (6 bases). Per germline, CDR1 MNHEY and CDR2 SVGEGT. The CDR3 extends over 12 amino acids. The V end was cut by 5 bases, the J end by 15 bases, with 17 bases between. The CDR3 region is CASSPGTFFGHF. CDR3 bases: TGTGCCAGCAGTCCCGGGACATTCTTCGGGCATTTT.

A few counts support this clone. V usage is TRBV5-5 and J usage is TRBJ1-1; D is ambiguous. This CDR3 comprises 13 residues. V was pared by 6 bases and J by 1 base, with 10 bases between. Germline V gene sequence: CDR1 SGHKS, CDR2 YYEKEE (reference sequence). The CDR3 region is CASMWRGNTEAFF. CDR3 bases: TGTGCCAGCATGTGGCGGGGGAACACTGAAGCTTTCTTT. The full variable domain, its missing parts supplied by reference TRBV5-5 and TRBJ1-1, is DAGVTQSPTHLIKTRGQQVTLRCSPISGHKSVSWYQQVLGQGPQFIFQYYEKEERGRGNFPDRFSARQFPNYSSELNVNALLLGDSALYLCASMWRGNTEAFFGQGTRLTVV.

The V call is TRBV19, the J call TRBJ1-1, with D perhaps matching TRBD1 (5 bases). Germline-derived CDR1 and CDR2 are LNHDA and SQIVND (reference sequence). V lost 5 bases to trimming and J lost 4 bases, with 11 bases between them. The CDR3 runs 13 residues. CDR3 sequence reads: CASSADSRTEAFF. As DNA, the CDR3 is TGTGCCAGTAGTGCCGACAGCCGCACTGAAGCTTTCTTT.